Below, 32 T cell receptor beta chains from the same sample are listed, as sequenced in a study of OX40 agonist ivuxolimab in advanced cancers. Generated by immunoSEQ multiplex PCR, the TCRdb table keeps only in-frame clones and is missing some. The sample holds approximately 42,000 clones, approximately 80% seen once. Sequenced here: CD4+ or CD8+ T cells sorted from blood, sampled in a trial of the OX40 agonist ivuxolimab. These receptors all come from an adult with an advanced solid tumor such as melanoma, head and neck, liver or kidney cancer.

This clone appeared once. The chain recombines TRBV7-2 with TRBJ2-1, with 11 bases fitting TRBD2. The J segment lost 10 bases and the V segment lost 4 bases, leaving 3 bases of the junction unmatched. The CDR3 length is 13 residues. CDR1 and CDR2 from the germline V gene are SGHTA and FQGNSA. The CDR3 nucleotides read TGTGCCAGCAGCTCCGGGACTAGCGGCGAGCAGTTCTTC. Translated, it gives CASSSGTSGEQFF.

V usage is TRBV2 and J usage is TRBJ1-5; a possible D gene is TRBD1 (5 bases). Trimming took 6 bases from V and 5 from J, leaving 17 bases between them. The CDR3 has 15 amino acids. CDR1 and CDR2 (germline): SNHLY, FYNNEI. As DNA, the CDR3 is TGTGCCAGCAGGGGCGGCCGAGGGGAGGATCAGCCCCAGCATTTT. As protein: CASRGGRGEDQPQHF.

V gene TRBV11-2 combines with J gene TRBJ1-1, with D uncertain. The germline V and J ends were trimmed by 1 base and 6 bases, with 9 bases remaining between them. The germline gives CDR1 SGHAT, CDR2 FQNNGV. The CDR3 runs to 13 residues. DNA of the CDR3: TGTGCCAGCAGCTTAGTGGGTTCGGCTGAAGCTTTCTTT. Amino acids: CASSLVGSAEAFF. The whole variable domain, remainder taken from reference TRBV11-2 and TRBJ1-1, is EAGVAQSPRYKIIEKRQSVAFWCNPISGHATLYWYQQILGQGPKLLIQFQNNGVVDDSQLPKDRFSAERLKGVDSTLKIQPAKLEDSAVYLCASSLVGSAEAFFGQGTRLTVV.

The CDR3 reads CAWSVTSLNQQYF. CDR3 coding DNA: TGTGCCTGGAGTGTGACCTCTTTAAATCAGCAGTACTTC. The chain uses TRBV30 and TRBJ2-7, with unresolved D. In germline, CDR1 is GTSNPN, CDR2 SVGIG (reference sequence). V was trimmed by 0 bases and J by 8 bases, leaving 14 bases between them. The CDR3 sequence is 13 residues long. Using reference TRBV30 and TRBJ2-7 for the parts outside the CDR3, the full variable domain is SQTIHQWPATLVQPVGSPLSLECTVEGTSNPNLYWYRQAAGRGLQLLFYSVGIGQISSEVPQNLSASRPQDRQFILSSKKLLLSDSGFYLCAWSVTSLNQQYFGPGTRLTVT.

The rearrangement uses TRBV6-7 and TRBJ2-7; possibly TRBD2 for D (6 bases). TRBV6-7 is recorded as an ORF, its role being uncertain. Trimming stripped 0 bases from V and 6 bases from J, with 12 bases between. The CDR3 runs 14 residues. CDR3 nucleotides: TGTGCCAGCAGTTACTCGGGGGGAAAGGGCGAGCAGTACTTC. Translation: CASSYSGGKGEQYF.

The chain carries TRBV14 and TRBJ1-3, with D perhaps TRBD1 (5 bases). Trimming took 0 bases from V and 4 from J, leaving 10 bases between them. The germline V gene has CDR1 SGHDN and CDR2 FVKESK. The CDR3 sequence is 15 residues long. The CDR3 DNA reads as TGTGCCAGCAGCCAAGATTCGACAGTCGGAAACACCATATATTTT. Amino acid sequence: CASSQDSTVGNTIYF.

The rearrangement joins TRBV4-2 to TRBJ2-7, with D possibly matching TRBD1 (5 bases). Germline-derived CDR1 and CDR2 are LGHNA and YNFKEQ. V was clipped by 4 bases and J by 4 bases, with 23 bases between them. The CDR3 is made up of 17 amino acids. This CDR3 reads CASSPEDGHPEDYEQYF. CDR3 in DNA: TGTGCCAGCAGCCCTGAGGACGGACACCCGGAAGATTACGAGCAGTACTTC.

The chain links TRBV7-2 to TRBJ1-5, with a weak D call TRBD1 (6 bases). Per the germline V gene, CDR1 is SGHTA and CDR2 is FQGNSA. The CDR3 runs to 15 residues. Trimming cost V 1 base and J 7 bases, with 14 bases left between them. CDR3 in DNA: TGTGCCAGCAGCTTAGTAGCGGGGGCCTGGCAGCCCCAGCATTTT. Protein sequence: CASSLVAGAWQPQHF.

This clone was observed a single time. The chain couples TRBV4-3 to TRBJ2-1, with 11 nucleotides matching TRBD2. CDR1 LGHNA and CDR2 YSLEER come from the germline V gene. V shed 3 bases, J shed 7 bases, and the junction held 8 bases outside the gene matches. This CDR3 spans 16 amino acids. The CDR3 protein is CASSQMVAGGGNEQFF. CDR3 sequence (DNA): TGCGCCAGCAGCCAGATGGTAGCGGGAGGGGGTAATGAGCAGTTCTTC.

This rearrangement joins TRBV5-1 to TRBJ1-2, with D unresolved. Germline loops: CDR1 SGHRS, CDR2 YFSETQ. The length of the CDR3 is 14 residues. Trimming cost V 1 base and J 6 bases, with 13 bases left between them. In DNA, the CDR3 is TGCGCCAGCAGCTTGATAGGCCAGAATCATGGCTACACCTTC. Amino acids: CASSLIGQNHGYTF.

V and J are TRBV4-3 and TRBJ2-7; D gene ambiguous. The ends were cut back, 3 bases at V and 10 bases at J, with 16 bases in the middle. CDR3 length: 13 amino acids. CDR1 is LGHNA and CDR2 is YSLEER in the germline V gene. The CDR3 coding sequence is TGCGCCAGCAGCCAGGACCGTACCTACCCCCAGTACTTC. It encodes CASSQDRTYPQYF.

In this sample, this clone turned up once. The CDR3 is CASSFFLAADTQYF. The CDR3 region has the DNA TGTGCCAGCAGCTTTTTTCTAGCGGCAGATACGCAGTATTTT. This chain connects TRBV7-8 to TRBJ2-3; 7 bases agree with TRBD2. In germline, CDR1 is SGHVS, CDR2 FQNEAQ. There are 14 residues in the CDR3. Trimming at V came to 3 bases and at J to 4 bases, leaving 4 bases not matched to a gene.

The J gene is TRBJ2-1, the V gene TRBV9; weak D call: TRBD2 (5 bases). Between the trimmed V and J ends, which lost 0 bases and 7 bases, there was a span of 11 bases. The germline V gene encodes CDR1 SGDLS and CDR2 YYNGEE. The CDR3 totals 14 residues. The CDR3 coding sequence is TGTGCCAGCAGCGTAGCTTCCCTAGCTAATGAGCAGTTCTTC. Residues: CASSVASLANEQFF.

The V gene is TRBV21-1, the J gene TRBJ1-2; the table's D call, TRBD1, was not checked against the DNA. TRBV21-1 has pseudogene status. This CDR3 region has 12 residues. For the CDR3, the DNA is TGTGCCAGCAGCGGACAGGGGTATGGCTACACCTTC. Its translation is CASSGQGYGYTF.

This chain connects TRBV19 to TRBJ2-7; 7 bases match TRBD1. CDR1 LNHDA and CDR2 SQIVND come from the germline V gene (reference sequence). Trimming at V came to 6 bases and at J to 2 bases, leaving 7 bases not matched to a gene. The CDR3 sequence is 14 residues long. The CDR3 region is CASRLRQGPYEQYF. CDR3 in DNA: TGTGCCAGTAGACTTCGACAGGGTCCCTACGAGCAGTACTTC.

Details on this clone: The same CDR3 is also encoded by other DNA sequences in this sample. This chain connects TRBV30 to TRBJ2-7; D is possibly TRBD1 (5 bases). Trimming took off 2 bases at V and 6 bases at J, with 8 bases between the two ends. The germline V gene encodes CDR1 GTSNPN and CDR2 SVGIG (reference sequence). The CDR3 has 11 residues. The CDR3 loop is CAWSWGGEQYV. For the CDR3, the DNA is TGTGCCTGGAGTTGGGGCGGCGAGCAGTACGTC.

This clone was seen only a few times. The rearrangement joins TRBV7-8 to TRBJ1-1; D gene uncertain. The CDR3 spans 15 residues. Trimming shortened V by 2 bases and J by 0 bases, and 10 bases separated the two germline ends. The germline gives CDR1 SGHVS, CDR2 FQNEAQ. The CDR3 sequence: CASSLRATLNTEAFF. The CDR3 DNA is TGTGCCAGCAGCTTAAGGGCGACCCTGAACACTGAAGCTTTCTTT.

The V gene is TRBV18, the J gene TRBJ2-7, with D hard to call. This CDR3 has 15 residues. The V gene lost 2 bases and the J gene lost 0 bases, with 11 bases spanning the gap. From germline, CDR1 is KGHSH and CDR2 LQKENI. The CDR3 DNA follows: TGTGCCAGCTCACCAGGACCGATGGGCTCCTACGAGCAGTACGTC. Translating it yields CASSPGPMGSYEQYV.

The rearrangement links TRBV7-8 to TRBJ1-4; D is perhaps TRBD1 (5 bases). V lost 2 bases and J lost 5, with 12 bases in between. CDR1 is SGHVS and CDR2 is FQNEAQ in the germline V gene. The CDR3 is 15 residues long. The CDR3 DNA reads TGTGCCAGCAGCTTAATGGGGCGGAAAAATGAAAAACTGTTTTTT. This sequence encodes CASSLMGRKNEKLFF.

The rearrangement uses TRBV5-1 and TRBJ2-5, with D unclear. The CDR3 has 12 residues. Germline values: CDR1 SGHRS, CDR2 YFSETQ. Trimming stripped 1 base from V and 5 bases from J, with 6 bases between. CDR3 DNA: TGCGCCAGCAGCTTGTTCGAGGAGACCCAGTACTTC. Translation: CASSLFEETQYF.

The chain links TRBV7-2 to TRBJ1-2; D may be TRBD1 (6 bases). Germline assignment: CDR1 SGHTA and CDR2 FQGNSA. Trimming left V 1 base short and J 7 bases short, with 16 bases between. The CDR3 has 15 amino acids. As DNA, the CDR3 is TGTGCCAGCAGCTTAGATATTGGGGGGCTCAGTGGCTACACCTTC. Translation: CASSLDIGGLSGYTF.

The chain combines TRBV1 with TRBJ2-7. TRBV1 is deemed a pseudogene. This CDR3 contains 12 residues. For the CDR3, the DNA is TGCACCAGCAGCCAAGATTTCTACGAGCAGTACTTC. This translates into CTSSQDFYEQYF.

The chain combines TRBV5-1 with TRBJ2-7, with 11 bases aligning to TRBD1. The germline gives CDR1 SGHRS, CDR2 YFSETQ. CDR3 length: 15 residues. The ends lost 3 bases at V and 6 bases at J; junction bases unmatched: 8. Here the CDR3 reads CASSSGAGQGGEQYV. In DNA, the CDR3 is TGCGCCAGCAGCTCCGGGGCGGGACAGGGGGGCGAGCAGTACGTC.

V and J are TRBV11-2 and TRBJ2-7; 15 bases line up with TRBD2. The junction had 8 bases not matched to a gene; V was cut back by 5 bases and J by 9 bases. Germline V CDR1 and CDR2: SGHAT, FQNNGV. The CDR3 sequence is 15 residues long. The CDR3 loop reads CASSLGTSGRQGQYF. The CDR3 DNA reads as TGTGCCAGCAGCCTCGGGACTAGCGGGAGGCAGGGGCAGTACTTC. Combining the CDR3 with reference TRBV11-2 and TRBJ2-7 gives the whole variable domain EAGVAQSPRYKIIEKRQSVAFWCNPISGHATLYWYQQILGQGPKLLIQFQNNGVVDDSQLPKDRFSAERLKGVDSTLKIQPAKLEDSAVYLCASSLGTSGRQGQYFGPGTRLTVT.

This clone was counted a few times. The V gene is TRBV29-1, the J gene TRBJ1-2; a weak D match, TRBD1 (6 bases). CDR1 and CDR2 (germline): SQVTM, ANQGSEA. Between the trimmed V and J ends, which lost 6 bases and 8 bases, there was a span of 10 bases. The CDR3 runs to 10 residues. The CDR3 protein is CSVGGGGYTF. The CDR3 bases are TGCAGCGTCGGGGGGGGCGGCTACACCTTC. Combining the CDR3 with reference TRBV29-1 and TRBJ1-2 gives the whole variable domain SAVISQKPSRDICQRGTSLTIQCQVDSQVTMMFWYRQQPGQSLTLIATANQGSEATYESGFVIDKFPISRPNLTFSTLTVSNMSPEDSSIYLCSVGGGGYTFGSGTRLTVV.

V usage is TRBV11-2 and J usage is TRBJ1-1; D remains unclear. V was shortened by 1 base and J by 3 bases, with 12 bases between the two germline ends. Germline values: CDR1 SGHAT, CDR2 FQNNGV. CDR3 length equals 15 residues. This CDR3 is CASSLGPLGYTEAFF. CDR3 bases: TGTGCCAGCAGCTTAGGCCCCCTGGGGTACACTGAAGCTTTCTTT.

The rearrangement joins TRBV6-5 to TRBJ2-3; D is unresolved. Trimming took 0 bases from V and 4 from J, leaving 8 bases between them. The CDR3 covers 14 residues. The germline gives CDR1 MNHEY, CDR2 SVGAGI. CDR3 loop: CASSYSLPPDTQYF. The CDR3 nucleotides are TGTGCCAGCAGTTACTCGCTCCCCCCAGATACGCAGTATTTT.

CDR3 DNA: TGTGCCAGCAGCTTTGGACAGGGGGCGGAATATGGCTACACCTTC. Protein: CASSFGQGAEYGYTF. The chain is built from TRBV7-2 and TRBJ1-2; 11 bases agree with TRBD1. Per the germline V gene, CDR1 is SGHTA and CDR2 is FQGNSA. The CDR3 covers 15 residues. Trimming took 3 bases from V and 5 from J; bases not matched to a gene: 5.

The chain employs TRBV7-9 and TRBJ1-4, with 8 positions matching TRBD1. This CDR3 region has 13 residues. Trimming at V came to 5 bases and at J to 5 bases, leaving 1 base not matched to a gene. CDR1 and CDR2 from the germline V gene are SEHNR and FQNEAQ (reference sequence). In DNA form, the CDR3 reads TGTGCCAGCAGCCAGGGGGCAAATGAAAAACTGTTTTTT. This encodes CASSQGANEKLFF.

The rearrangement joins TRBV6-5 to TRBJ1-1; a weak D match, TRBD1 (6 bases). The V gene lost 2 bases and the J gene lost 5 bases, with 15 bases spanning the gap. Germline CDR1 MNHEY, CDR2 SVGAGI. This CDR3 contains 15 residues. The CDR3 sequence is CASSYRRVRGTEAFF. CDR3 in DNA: TGTGCCAGCAGTTACCGAAGGGTTAGGGGGACTGAAGCTTTCTTT.

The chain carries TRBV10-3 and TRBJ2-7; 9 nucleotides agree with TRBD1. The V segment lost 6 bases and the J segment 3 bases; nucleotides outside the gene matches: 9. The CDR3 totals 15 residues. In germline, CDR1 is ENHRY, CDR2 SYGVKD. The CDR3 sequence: CAIRDDRGLDYEQYF. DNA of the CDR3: TGTGCCATCAGAGACGACAGGGGGTTAGACTACGAGCAGTACTTC.

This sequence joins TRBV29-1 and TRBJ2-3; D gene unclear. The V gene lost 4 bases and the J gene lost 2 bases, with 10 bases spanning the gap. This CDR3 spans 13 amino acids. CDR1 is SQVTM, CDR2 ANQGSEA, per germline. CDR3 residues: CSVGWDSTDTQYF. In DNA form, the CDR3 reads TGCAGCGTTGGATGGGATTCCACAGATACGCAGTATTTT.